The 5 T cell receptor beta chains below all came from one sample that was sequenced in a study of T-cell memory formation after mild COVID-19. MiXCR, run by TCRdb on the 5' RACE reads, gives a single entry per CDR3 protein. Here the sample spans over 500,000 distinct CDR3 sequences, around 16% being singletons. Sequencing was carried out using PBMCs or a T cell subset sorted from them (not recorded which). These receptors all come from an adult woman who had mild COVID-19 (a few samples of this study predate the infection). Cell type and time point are not known.

This clonotype has a handful of counts. The J gene is TRBJ2-2, the V gene TRBV7-6, with D unresolved. The CDR3 is made up of 16 amino acids. Trimming removed 1 base from V and 0 bases from J, with 9 bases in between. Germline V CDR1 and CDR2: SGHVS, FNYEAQ. CDR3 sequence (DNA): TGTGCCAGCAGCTTAGATCCGGTCACGAACACCGGGGAGCTGTTTTTT. Protein: CASSLDPVTNTGELFF.

The chain couples TRBV27 to TRBJ1-2; the match to TRBD1 covers 7 bases. CDR1 MNHEY and CDR2 SMNVEV come from the germline V gene (reference sequence). The ends lost 6 bases at V and 2 bases at J; junction bases unmatched: 12. This CDR3 has 16 residues. The CDR3 DNA sequence: TGTGCCAGCAGCCCGCAATTGGGAGGGGGCAACTATGGCTACACCTTC. This gives the protein CASSPQLGGGNYGYTF.

The chain uses TRBV5-6 and TRBJ2-7, with 9 bases identical to TRBD1. The J segment lost 3 bases and the V segment lost 3 bases, leaving 7 bases of the junction unmatched. CDR3 length equals 15 residues. The V gene's germline CDR1 is SGHDT and CDR2 YYEEEE. CDR3 amino acids: CASSWGTGPYYEQYF. The CDR3 DNA reads as TGTGCCAGCAGCTGGGGGACAGGGCCTTACTACGAGCAGTACTTC. Full variable domain (missing parts from reference TRBV5-6 and TRBJ2-7): DAGVTQSPTHLIKTRGQQVTLRCSPKSGHDTVSWYQQALGQGPQFIFQYYEEEERQRGNFPDRFSGHQFPNYSSELNVNALLLGDSALYLCASSWGTGPYYEQYFGPGTRLTVT.

A few counts support this clonotype. The chain combines TRBV12-3 or TRBV12-4 with TRBJ2-1, with 9 bases identical to TRBD2. The CDR3 is 15 amino acids. Trimming removed 3 bases from V and 2 bases from J; junction bases left unmatched: 2. The CDR3 region has the DNA TGTGCCAGCAGTTTCGGGACTAGCCCCTACAATGAGCAGTTCTTC. This codes for CASSFGTSPYNEQFF.

This clonotype has more than one count but fewer than ten. V is TRBV12-3 or TRBV12-4 and J is TRBJ1-1; D may be TRBD1 (6 bases). V shed 1 base and J shed 0 bases, with 15 bases lying between them. The CDR3 is 17 residues long. CDR3 amino acids: CASSLETTGGLNTEAFF. The CDR3 coding sequence is TGTGCCAGCAGTTTAGAGACGACAGGTGGCTTGAACACTGAAGCTTTCTTT.